The 24 T cell receptor beta chains reported below all come from one sample, sequenced in a study of blood T cell repertoires in COVID-19. Sequencing used immunoSEQ multiplex PCR; TCRdb keeps in-frame clones, though not all of them. The sample lists over 150,000 clones; 88% were seen once. Sequencing was performed on PBMCs or T cells enriched from blood (not recorded which). The origin of the receptors is a young woman who had recovered from COVID-19.

The gene calls are TRBV10-3 and TRBJ1-2; perhaps TRBD1 as D (6 bases). The CDR3 covers 17 residues. The V and J ends lost 2 bases and 4 bases respectively, with 20 bases between them. The germline V gene encodes CDR1 ENHRY and CDR2 SYGVKD. The CDR3 DNA reads TGTGCCATCAGTGAGCCTGACCCGACAGGCGGTCCCTATGGCTACACCTTC. The encoded protein is CAISEPDPTGGPYGYTF.

The table lists this clone with a count of one. The rearrangement uses TRBV28 and TRBJ2-3; no clear D gene. The CDR3 has 16 amino acids. CDR1 is MDHEN and CDR2 is SYDVKM in the germline V gene. Trimming took 3 bases from V and 1 from J, leaving 14 bases between them. CDR3 nucleotide sequence: TGTGCCAGCAGTTTTCGCTTCGGTATCCGCACAGATACGCAGTATTTT. Protein product: CASSFRFGIRTDTQYF.

The genes are TRBV3-1 (or the pseudogene TRBV3-2) and TRBJ2-2; 11 bases agree with TRBD2. The length of the CDR3 is 16 residues. Germline values: CDR1 LGHDT, CDR2 YNNKEL (reference sequence). With 1 base clipped from V and 4 bases from J, the junction kept 2 bases outside the gene matches. In DNA form, the CDR3 reads TGTGCCAGCAGCCAAGGGGGGACTAGCGGCACCGGGGAGCTGTTTTTT. It translates to CASSQGGTSGTGELFF.

The rearrangement links TRBV28 to TRBJ2-2; TRBD1 matches 8 bases. The J segment lost 1 base and the V segment lost 5 bases, leaving 6 bases of the junction unmatched. The length of the CDR3 is 16 residues. Germline CDR1 is MDHEN and CDR2 is SYDVKM. The CDR3, as DNA: TGTGCCAGCAGTCCGAGGGACAGGAGGAACACCGGGGAGCTGTTTTTT. Protein product: CASSPRDRRNTGELFF.

The rearrangement joins TRBV24-1 to TRBJ1-5; 8 bases are a match to TRBD1. CDR1 is KGHDR, CDR2 SFDVKD, per germline. V lost 7 bases and J lost 4; bases outside the gene matches: 5. The CDR3 has 14 residues. In DNA form, the CDR3 reads TGTGCCACCAGGGCAGGGGGCGAAAATCAGCCCCAGCATTTT. This sequence encodes CATRAGGENQPQHF.

This clone has just a few counts. The genes are TRBV6-4 and TRBJ1-2; TRBD1 agrees at 7 bases. The trim removed 0 bases at V and 6 bases at J, leaving 7 bases unmatched. Germline CDR1 MRHNA, CDR2 SNTAGT. The CDR3 runs to 15 residues. CDR3 nucleotide sequence: TGTGCCAGCAGTGACTCGACGGAGGGGGCGAATGGCTACACCTTC. Protein: CASSDSTEGANGYTF.

The rearrangement links TRBV10-3 to TRBJ1-5; D not certain. This CDR3 is built from 13 residues. Looked up from germline, CDR1 is ENHRY and CDR2 is SYGVKD. V was cut by 0 bases and J by 7 bases, with 7 bases left in between. CDR3 loop: CAISESEKQPQHF. The CDR3 bases are TGTGCCATCAGTGAGTCGGAGAAACAGCCCCAGCATTTT.

This clone was found once. The chain has TRBV19 and TRBJ1-2; no clear D. Germline CDR1 reads LNHDA; CDR2 reads SQIVND (reference sequence). V was cut by 6 bases and J by 4 bases, with 15 bases left in between. The CDR3 runs 14 residues. This CDR3 reads CASRPDSLGYGYTF. In DNA, the CDR3 is TGTGCCAGTAGGCCGGACTCCCTGGGCTATGGCTACACCTTC.

The chain links TRBV19 to TRBJ2-5; 7 bases map to TRBD1. The CDR3 is 13 amino acids. Germline CDR1 is LNHDA and CDR2 is SQIVND (reference sequence). V dropped 4 bases and J dropped 4; count of bases not matched to a gene: 3. The CDR3 nucleotides read TGTGCCAGTAGTAAACAGGGGCGAGAGACCCAGTACTTC. Protein product: CASSKQGRETQYF.

This clone has just one count. This rearrangement joins TRBV6-5 to TRBJ1-1; possible D gene TRBD1, 5 bases. Looked up from germline, CDR1 is MNHEY and CDR2 is SVGAGI. The CDR3 has 14 residues. V was shortened by 0 bases and J by 5 bases, with 10 bases between the two germline ends. The CDR3 here is CASSYSGTRTEAFF. In DNA, the CDR3 is TGTGCCAGCAGTTACTCCGGGACTCGGACTGAAGCTTTCTTT.

This clone was recorded a few times. The chain is built from TRBV19 and TRBJ1-1; D possibly corresponds to TRBD1 (6 bases). Germline V lookup: CDR1 LNHDA, CDR2 SQIVND (reference sequence). The CDR3 runs 13 residues. Trimming cost V 5 bases and J 3 bases, with 10 bases left between them. CDR3 coding DNA: TGTGCCAGTAGTGGACCAGGGGACACTGAAGCTTTCTTT. Protein product: CASSGPGDTEAFF.

This clone showed up just once. This chain uses TRBV7-2 with TRBJ2-3; TRBD2 matches at 8 bases. This CDR3 spans 17 amino acids. After removal of 1 base from V and 3 bases from J, the junction contained 9 bases not matched to a gene. Germline V CDR1 and CDR2: SGHTA, FQGNSA. In DNA form, the CDR3 reads TGTGCCAGCAGCTTAGAATCGAGCGGGGGATATACAGATACGCAGTATTTT. It yields the protein CASSLESSGGYTDTQYF.

The chain joins TRBV3-1 (or the pseudogene TRBV3-2) to TRBJ2-2, with 12 nucleotides matching TRBD2. V lost 4 bases and J lost 5; bases outside the gene matches: 5. Germline CDR1 reads LGHDT; CDR2 reads YNNKEL (reference sequence). The CDR3 loop spans 16 amino acids. CDR3 in amino acids: CASSPRLAGDTGELFF. CDR3 in DNA: TGTGCCAGCAGCCCAAGACTAGCGGGGGATACCGGGGAGCTGTTTTTT.

V gene TRBV5-1 combines with J gene TRBJ2-1; 7 bases match TRBD2. V trimming: 6 bases; J trimming: 5 bases; junction bases outside the gene matches: 14. Per the germline V gene, CDR1 is SGHRS and CDR2 is YFSETQ. There are 16 residues in the CDR3. The CDR3 DNA sequence: TGCGCCAGCAACCTCGAGAGACTAGCAATCGACAATGAGCAGTTCTTC. Translation gives CASNLERLAIDNEQFF.

The rearrangement uses TRBV2 and TRBJ2-7; weak D call: TRBD1 (5 bases). Trimming pared 6 bases from V and 6 bases from J, leaving 15 bases between. The CDR3 is made up of 13 amino acids. In germline, CDR1 is SNHLY, CDR2 FYNNEI. CDR3 in amino acids: CASSPQGKGEQYF. The CDR3 nucleotides are TGTGCCAGCAGCCCGCAGGGTAAAGGCGAGCAGTACTTC.

This rearrangement joins TRBV5-1 to TRBJ1-1; D remains unclear. CDR1 SGHRS and CDR2 YFSETQ come from the germline V gene. The CDR3 is 14 residues long. V shed 1 base and J shed 3 bases, with 10 bases lying between them. Here the CDR3 reads CASSLLLEDTEAFF. In DNA form, the CDR3 reads TGCGCCAGCAGCTTGTTATTAGAGGACACTGAAGCTTTCTTT.

This rearrangement joins TRBV12-3 or TRBV12-4 to TRBJ1-1; weak D call: TRBD1 (5 bases). The CDR3 sequence is 13 residues long. Trimming stripped 5 bases from V and 12 bases from J, with 19 bases between. The CDR3: CASSPQGPQRTFF. The CDR3 DNA sequence: TGTGCCAGCAGTCCCCAGGGCCCACAGAGGACTTTCTTT.

V gene TRBV5-4 combines with J gene TRBJ1-2, with D hard to call. The germline V gene has CDR1 SGHNT and CDR2 YYREEE (reference sequence). V was pared by 4 bases and J by 8 bases, with 15 bases between. The CDR3 has 13 residues. CDR3 in amino acids: CASSPRTLRGYTF. CDR3 coding DNA: TGTGCCAGCAGCCCGAGGACTCTAAGGGGCTACACCTTC.

The V call is TRBV2, the J call TRBJ1-2, with unresolved D. Germline-derived CDR1 and CDR2 are SNHLY and FYNNEI. The CDR3 is 16 amino acids. The V and J ends lost 3 bases and 6 bases respectively, with 20 bases between them. CDR3: CASSDRSHLISHGYTF. The CDR3 nucleotides are TGTGCCAGCAGTGATCGAAGCCATCTGATAAGTCATGGCTACACCTTC.

This clone appeared a few times. The chain links TRBV2 to TRBJ2-1, with 10 bases identical to TRBD1. This CDR3 comprises 14 residues. Germline loops: CDR1 SNHLY, CDR2 FYNNEI. V was clipped by 6 bases and J by 3 bases; unmatched bases: 2. DNA of the CDR3: TGTGCCAGCAGGGGGACAGGGGTCTACAATGAGCAGTTCTTC. Translation gives CASRGTGVYNEQFF.

This CDR3 reads CASQHRGNAQSDGYTF. As DNA, the CDR3 is TGTGCCAGCCAACACAGGGGGAATGCTCAGTCCGATGGCTACACCTTC. V usage is TRBV19 and J usage is TRBJ1-2; the match to TRBD1 covers 8 bases. The CDR3 has 16 amino acids. The V segment lost 9 bases and the J segment 6 bases; nucleotides outside the gene matches: 18. CDR1 is LNHDA and CDR2 is SQIVND in the germline V gene (reference sequence).

The chain is built from TRBV6-5 and TRBJ1-4; D not certain. Germline V gene lookup returns CDR1 MNHEY and CDR2 SVGAGI. Trimming cost V 0 bases and J 5 bases, with 10 bases left between them. The CDR3 is made up of 15 amino acids. CDR3 nucleotides: TGTGCCAGCAGTTACTCGATGGACTTCAATGAAAAACTGTTTTTT. Its translation is CASSYSMDFNEKLFF.

The chain employs TRBV7-2 and TRBJ2-7; perhaps TRBD2 as D (6 bases). This CDR3 spans 13 amino acids. The V end was cut by 4 bases, the J end by 3 bases, with 10 bases between. The V gene's germline CDR1 is SGHTA and CDR2 FQGNSA. CDR3 loop: CASSSRDFYEQYF. The CDR3 DNA reads TGTGCCAGCAGCTCCCGGGACTTCTACGAGCAGTACTTC.

V gene TRBV30 combines with J gene TRBJ2-2, with TRBD2 matching over 8 bases. After removal of 2 bases from V and 3 bases from J, the junction contained 5 bases not matched to a gene. Germline loops: CDR1 GTSNPN, CDR2 SVGIG (reference sequence). The CDR3 loop spans 15 amino acids. As DNA, the CDR3 is TGTGCCTGGAGTAGCGGGAGTGTGGACACCGGGGAGCTGTTTTTT. It encodes CAWSSGSVDTGELFF.